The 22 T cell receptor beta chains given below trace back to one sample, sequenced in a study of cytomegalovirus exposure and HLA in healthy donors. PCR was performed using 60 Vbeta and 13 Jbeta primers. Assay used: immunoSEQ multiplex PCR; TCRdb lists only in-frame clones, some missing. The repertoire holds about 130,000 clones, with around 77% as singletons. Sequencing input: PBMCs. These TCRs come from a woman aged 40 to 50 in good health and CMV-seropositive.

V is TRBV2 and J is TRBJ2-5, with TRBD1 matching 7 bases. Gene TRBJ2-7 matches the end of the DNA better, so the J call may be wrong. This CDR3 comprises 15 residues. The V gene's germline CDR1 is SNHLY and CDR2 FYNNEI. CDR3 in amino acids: CASRFETGISYEQYF. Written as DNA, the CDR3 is TGTGCCAGCAGATTCGAGACAGGGATCTCCTACGAGCAGTACTTC.

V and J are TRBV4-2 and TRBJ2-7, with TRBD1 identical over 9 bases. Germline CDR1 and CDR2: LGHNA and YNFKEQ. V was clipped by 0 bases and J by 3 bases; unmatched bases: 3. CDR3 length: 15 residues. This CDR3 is CASSQELTGGYEQYF. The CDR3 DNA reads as TGTGCCAGCAGCCAAGAGTTGACAGGGGGCTACGAGCAGTACTTC.

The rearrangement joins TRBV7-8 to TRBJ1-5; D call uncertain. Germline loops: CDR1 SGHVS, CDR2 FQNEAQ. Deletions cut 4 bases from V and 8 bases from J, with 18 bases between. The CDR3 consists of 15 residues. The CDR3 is CASSSRKEVSEPQHF. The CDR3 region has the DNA TGTGCCAGCAGCTCACGCAAGGAGGTTTCGGAGCCCCAGCATTTT.

CDR3 DNA: TGTGCCACTTCCCGCCAAGAGACCCAGTACTTC. It translates to CATSRQETQYF. The chain links TRBV2 to TRBJ2-5; D gene uncertain. Trimming pared 10 bases from V and 1 base from J, leaving 7 bases between. Germline values: CDR1 SNHLY, CDR2 FYNNEI. This CDR3 region has 11 residues.

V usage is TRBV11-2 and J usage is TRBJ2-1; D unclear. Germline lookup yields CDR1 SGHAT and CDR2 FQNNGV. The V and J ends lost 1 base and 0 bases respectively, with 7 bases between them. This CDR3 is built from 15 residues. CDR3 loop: CASSLGAYSYNEQFF. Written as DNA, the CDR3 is TGTGCCAGCAGCTTAGGCGCGTACTCCTACAATGAGCAGTTCTTC.

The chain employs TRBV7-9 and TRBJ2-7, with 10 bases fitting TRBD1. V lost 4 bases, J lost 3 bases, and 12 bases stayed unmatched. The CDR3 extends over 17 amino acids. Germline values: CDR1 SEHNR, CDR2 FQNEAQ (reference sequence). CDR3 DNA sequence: TGTGCCAGCAGCTCCAGGGCCGGGACAGGGGTATTCTACGAGCAGTACTTC. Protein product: CASSSRAGTGVFYEQYF.

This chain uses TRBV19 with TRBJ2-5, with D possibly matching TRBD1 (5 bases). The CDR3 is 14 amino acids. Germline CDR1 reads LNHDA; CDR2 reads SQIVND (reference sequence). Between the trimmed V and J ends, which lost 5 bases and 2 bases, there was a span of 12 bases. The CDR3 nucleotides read TGTGCCAGTAGTTCCCGGACATTTCAAGAGACCCAGTACTTC. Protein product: CASSSRTFQETQYF.

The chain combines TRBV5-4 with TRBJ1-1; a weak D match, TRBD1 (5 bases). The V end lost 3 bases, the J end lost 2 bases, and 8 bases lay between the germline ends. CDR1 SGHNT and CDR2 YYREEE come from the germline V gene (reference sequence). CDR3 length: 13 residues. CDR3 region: CASSSTVNTEAFF. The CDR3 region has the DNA TGTGCCAGCAGCTCGACAGTAAACACTGAAGCTTTCTTT. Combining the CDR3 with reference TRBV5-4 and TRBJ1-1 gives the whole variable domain ETGVTQSPTHLIKTRGQQVTLRCSSQSGHNTVSWYQQALGQGPQFIFQYYREEENGRGNFPPRFSGLQFPNYSSELNVNALELDDSALYLCASSSTVNTEAFFGQGTRLTVV.

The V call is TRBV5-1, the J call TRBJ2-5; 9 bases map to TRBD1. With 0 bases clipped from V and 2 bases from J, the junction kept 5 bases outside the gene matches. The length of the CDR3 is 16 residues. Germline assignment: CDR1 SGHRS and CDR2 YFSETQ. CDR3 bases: TGCGCCAGCAGCTTGGGTTCGACAGGGGGTCAAGAGACCCAGTACTTC. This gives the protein CASSLGSTGGQETQYF.

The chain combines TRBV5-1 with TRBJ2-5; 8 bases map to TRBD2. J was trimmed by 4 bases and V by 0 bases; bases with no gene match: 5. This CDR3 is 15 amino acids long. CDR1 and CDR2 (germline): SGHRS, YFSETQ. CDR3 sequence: CASSLGLAMGETQYF. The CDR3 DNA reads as TGCGCCAGCAGCTTGGGACTAGCGATGGGAGAGACCCAGTACTTC.

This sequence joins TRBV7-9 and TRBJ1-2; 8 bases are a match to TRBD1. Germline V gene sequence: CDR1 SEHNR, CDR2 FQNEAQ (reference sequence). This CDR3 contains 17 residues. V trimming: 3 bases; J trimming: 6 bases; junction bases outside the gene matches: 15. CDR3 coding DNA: TGTGCCAGCAGCTTCGAGGGGGGAGACAGGGGCAAAAATGGCTACACCTTC. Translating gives CASSFEGGDRGKNGYTF.

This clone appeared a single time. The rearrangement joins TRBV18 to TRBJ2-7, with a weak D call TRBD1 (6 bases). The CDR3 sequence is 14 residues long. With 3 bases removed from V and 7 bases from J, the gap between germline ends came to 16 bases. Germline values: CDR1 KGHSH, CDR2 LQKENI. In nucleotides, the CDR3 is TGTGCCAGCTCACCGGGCTTGGGGGCGAGTGAGCAGTACTTC. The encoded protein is CASSPGLGASEQYF. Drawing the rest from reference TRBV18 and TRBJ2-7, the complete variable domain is NAGVMQNPRHLVRRRGQEARLRCSPMKGHSHVYWYRQLPEEGLKFMVYLQKENIIDESGMPKERFSAEFPKEGPSILRIQQVVRGDSAAYFCASSPGLGASEQYFGPGTRLTVT.

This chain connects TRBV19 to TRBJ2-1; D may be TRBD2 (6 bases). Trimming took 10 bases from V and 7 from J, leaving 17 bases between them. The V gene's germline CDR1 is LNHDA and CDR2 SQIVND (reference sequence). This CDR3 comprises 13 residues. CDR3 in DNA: TGTGCCACCTCGGGACTTCTATTTAATGAGCAGTTCTTC. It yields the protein CATSGLLFNEQFF.

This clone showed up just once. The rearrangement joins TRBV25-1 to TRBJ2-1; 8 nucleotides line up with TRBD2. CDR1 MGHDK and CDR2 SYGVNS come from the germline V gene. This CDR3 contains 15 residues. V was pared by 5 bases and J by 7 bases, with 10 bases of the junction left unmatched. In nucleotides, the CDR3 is TGTGCCAGCAGTAGTGACGGGAGGGCCTTGAATGAGCAGTTCTTC. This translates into CASSSDGRALNEQFF. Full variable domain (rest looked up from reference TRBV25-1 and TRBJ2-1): EADIYQTPRYLVIGTGKKITLECSQTMGHDKMYWYQQDPGMELHLIHYSYGVNSTEKGDLSSESTVSRIRTEHFPLTLESARPSHTSQYLCASSSDGRALNEQFFGPGTRLTVL.

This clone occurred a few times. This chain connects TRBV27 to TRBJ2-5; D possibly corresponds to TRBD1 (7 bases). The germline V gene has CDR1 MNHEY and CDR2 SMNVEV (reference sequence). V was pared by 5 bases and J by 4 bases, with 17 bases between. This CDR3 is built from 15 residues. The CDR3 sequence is CASSRGGQGGETQYF. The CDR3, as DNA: TGTGCCAGCAGTCGTGGCGGGCAGGGGGGAGAGACCCAGTACTTC.

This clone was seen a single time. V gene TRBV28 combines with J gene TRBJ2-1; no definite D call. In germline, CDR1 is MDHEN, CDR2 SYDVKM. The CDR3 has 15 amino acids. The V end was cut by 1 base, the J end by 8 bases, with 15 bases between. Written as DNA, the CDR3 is TGTGCCAGCAGTTTATCCGGCTGGGCGCGTGATGAGCAGTTCTTC. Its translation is CASSLSGWARDEQFF.

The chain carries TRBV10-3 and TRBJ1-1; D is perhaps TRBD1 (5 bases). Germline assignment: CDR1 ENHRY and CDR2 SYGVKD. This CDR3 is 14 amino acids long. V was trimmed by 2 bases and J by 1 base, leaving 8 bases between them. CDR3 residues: CAISERGPNTEAFF. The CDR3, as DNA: TGTGCCATCAGTGAGAGGGGCCCGAACACTGAAGCTTTCTTT.

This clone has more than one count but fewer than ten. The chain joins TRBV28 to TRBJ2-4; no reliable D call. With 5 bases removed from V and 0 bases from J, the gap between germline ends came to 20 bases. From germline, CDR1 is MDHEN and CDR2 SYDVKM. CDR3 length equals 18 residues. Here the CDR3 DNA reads TGTGCCAGCAGTCGCGAGGCAAGTCCTACTCTAGCCAAAAACATTCAGTACTTC. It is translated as CASSREASPTLAKNIQYF.

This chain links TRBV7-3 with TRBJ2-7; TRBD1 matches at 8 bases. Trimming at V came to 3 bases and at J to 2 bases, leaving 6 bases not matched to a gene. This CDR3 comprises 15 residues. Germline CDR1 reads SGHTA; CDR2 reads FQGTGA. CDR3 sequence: CASSLEGTGPYEQYF. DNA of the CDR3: TGTGCCAGCAGCTTGGAGGGGACAGGCCCCTACGAGCAGTACTTC.

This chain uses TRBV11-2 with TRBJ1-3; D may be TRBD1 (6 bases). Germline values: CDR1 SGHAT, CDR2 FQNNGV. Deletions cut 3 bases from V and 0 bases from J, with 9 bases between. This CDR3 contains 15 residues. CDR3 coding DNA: TGTGCCAGCAGCTTGGACAGTTTCTCTGGAAACACCATATATTTT. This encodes CASSLDSFSGNTIYF.

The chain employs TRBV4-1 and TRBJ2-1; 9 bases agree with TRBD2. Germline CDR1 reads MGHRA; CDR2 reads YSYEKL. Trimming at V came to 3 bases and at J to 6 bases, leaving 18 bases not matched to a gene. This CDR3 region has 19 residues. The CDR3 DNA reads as TGCGCCAGCAGCCAGGATAGAGCGGAGAGAACTAGCGGGCGCAATGAGCAGTTCTTC. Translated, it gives CASSQDRAERTSGRNEQFF.

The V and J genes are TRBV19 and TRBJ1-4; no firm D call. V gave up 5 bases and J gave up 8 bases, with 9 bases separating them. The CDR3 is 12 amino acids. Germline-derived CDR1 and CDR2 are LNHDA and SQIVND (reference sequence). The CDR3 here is CASSSGGEKLFF. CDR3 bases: TGTGCCAGTAGTTCAGGTGGCGAAAAACTGTTTTTT.